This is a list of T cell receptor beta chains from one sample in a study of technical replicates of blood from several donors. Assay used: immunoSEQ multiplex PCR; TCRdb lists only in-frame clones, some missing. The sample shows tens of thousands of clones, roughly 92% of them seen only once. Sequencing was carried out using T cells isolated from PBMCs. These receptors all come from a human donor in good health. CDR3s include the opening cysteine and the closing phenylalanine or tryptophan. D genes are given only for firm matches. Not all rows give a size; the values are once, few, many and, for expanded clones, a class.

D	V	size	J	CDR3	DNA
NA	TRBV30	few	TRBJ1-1	CAWRRYSLGNTEAFF	TGTGCCTGGCGGCGATACAGTTTGGGGAACACTGAAGCTTTCTTT
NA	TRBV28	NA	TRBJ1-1	CASSPGLRAEAFF	TGTGCCAGCAGCCCGGGACTAAGGGCTGAAGCTTTCTTT
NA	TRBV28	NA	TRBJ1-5	CASSYRAHNQPQHF	TGTGCCAGCAGTTACAGGGCCCATAATCAGCCCCAGCATTTT
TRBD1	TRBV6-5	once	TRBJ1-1	CASSQDRVAFF	TGTGCCAGCAGCCAGGACAGGGTCGCTTTCTTT
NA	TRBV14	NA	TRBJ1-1	CASSRSPGRWDTEAFF	TGTGCCAGCAGCCGCTCCCCAGGGCGGTGGGACACTGAAGCTTTCTTT
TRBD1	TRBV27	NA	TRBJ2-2	CASSLLTGVPGELFF	TGTGCCAGCAGTCTTCTTACAGGGGTTCCCGGGGAGCTGTTTTTT
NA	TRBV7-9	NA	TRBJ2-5	CASSLAGGETQYF	TGTGCCAGCAGCTTAGCAGGGGGAGAGACCCAGTACTTC
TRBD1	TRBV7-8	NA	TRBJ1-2	CASSLAAGTANYGYTF	TGTGCCAGCAGCTTAGCTGCTGGGACAGCAAACTATGGCTACACCTTC
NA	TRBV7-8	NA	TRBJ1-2	CASSLAPLYGYTF	TGTGCCAGCAGCTTAGCCCCCCTATATGGCTACACCTTC
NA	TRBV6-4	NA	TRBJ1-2	CASSDSGYDGYTF	TGTGCCAGCAGTGACTCCGGGTATGATGGCTACACCTTC
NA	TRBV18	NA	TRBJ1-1	CASSPPTGWNTEAFF	TGTGCCAGCTCACCACCGACAGGCTGGAACACTGAAGCTTTCTTT
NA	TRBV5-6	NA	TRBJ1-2	CASSKRTDGYTF	TGTGCCAGCAGTAAGAGGACAGATGGCTACACCTTC
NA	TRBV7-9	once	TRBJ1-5	CASSLGAGNQPQHF	TGTGCCAGCAGCTTAGGGGCAGGGAATCAGCCCCAGCATTTT
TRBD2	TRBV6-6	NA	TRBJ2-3	CASRPGTSPDTQYF	TGTGCCAGCAGACCCGGGACTAGCCCAGATACGCAGTATTTT
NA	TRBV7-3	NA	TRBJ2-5	CASSSGGSWETQYF	TGTGCCAGCAGCTCCGGCGGCTCCTGGGAGACCCAGTACTTC
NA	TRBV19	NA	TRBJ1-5	CASRNVPMGGQPQHF	TGTGCCAGTAGGAATGTGCCTATGGGGGGTCAGCCCCAGCATTTT
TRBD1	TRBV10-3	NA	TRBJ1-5	CAISDRVSSNQPQHF	TGTGCCATCAGCGACAGGGTTTCATCCAATCAGCCCCAGCATTTT
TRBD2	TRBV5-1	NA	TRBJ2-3	CASSAGGTDTQYF	TGCGCCAGCAGCGCGGGAGGCACAGATACGCAGTATTTT
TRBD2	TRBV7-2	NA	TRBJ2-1	CASSLVPQRWRETYNEQFF	TGTGCCAGCAGCTTAGTTCCCCAGAGATGGCGGGAGACCTACAATGAGCAGTTCTTC
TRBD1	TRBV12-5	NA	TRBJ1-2	CASGLDYTGQGPGYTF	TGTGCTAGTGGTTTGGATTATACGGGACAGGGTCCCGGCTACACCTTC
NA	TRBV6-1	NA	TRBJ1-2	CASSEFLGVNGYTF	TGTGCCAGCAGTGAGTTTTTAGGGGTTAATGGCTACACCTTC
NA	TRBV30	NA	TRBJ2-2	CAWSRNTGELFF	TGTGCCTGGAGTCGGAACACCGGGGAGCTGTTTTTT
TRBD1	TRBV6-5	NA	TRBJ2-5	CASNRGKTQYF	TGTGCCAGCAACAGGGGAAAGACCCAGTACTTC
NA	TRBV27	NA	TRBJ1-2	CASSLINSQGANYGYTF	TGTGCCAGCAGTTTAATAAATTCACAGGGAGCTAACTATGGCTACACCTTC
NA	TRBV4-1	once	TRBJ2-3	CASSLKDGRTDTQYF	TGCGCCAGCAGCCTTAAGGACGGGAGAACAGATACGCAGTATTTT
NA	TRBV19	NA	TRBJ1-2	CASNLNVRGLYGYTF	TGTGCCAGTAATTTAAACGTCCGGGGTTTATATGGCTACACCTTC
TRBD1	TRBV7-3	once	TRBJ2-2	CASSSTGVSTGELFF	TGTGCCAGCAGCTCGACAGGGGTTAGCACCGGGGAGCTGTTTTTT
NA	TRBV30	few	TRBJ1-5	CAWSVLEQPQHF	TGTGCCTGGAGTGTACTGGAGCAGCCCCAGCATTTT
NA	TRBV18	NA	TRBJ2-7	CASSPSSVYEQYF	TGTGCCAGCTCACCCTCTAGCGTCTACGAGCAGTACTTC
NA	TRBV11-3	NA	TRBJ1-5	CASSLDPGREGYQPQHF	TGTGCCAGCAGCTTAGATCCGGGCAGGGAGGGTTATCAGCCCCAGCATTTT
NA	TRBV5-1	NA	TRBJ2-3	CASLPGLTYTDTQYF	TGCGCCAGTTTGCCTGGACTTACTTACACAGATACGCAGTATTTT
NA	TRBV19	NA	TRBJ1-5	CASSLATYSNQPQHF	TGTGCCAGTAGTCTCGCAACATATAGCAATCAGCCCCAGCATTTT
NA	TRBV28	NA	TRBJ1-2	CASSLAPGTYGYTF	TGTGCCAGCTCCCTTGCGCCAGGTACCTATGGCTACACCTTC
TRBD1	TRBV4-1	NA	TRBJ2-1	CASSHLEGAGEQFF	TGCGCCAGCAGCCATCTCGAGGGGGCAGGCGAGCAGTTCTTC
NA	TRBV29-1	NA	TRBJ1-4	CSVGDRHEKLFF	TGCAGCGTTGGCGACAGACATGAAAAACTGTTTTTT
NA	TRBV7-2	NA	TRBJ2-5	CASSLMVAAGQETQYF	TGTGCCAGCAGCTTAATGGTAGCGGCGGGACAAGAGACCCAGTACTTC
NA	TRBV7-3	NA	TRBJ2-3	CASSLDRWTDTQYF	TGTGCCAGCAGCTTAGACAGGTGGACAGATACGCAGTATTTT
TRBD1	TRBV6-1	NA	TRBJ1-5	CASGRAGTDNQPQHF	TGTGCCAGCGGCAGGGCAGGGACAGACAATCAGCCCCAGCATTTT
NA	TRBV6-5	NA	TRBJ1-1	CASTSLRSTEAFF	TGTGCCAGCACCTCCCTAAGGAGCACTGAAGCTTTCTTT
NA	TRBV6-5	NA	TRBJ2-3	CASSGTFIPTDTQYF	TGTGCCAGCAGTGGGACTTTCATACCTACAGATACGCAGTATTTT
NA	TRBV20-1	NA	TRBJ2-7	CSAETYYEQYF	TGCAGTGCGGAGACTTACTACGAGCAGTACTTC
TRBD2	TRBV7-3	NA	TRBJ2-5	CASSGTTQETQYF	TGTGCCAGCAGCGGGACTACGCAGGAGACCCAGTACTTC
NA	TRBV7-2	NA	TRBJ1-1	CASSLVRGSTEAFF	TGTGCCAGCAGCTTAGTCCGGGGGAGCACTGAAGCTTTCTTT
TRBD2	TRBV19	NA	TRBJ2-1	CASSMRLAVLYNEQFF	TGTGCCAGTAGTATGAGACTAGCAGTGCTCTACAATGAGCAGTTCTTC
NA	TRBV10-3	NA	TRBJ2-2	CAIKQGDTGELFF	TGTGCCATCAAACAGGGCGACACCGGGGAGCTGTTTTTT
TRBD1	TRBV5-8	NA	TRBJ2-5	CASIFDRGETQYF	TGTGCCAGCATATTCGACAGGGGGGAGACCCAGTACTTC
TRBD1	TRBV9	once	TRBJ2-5	CASSVESGQGPSETQYF	TGTGCCAGCAGCGTAGAATCGGGACAGGGCCCTAGTGAGACCCAGTACTTC
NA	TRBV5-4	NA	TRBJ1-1	CASSLKGGATEAFF	TGTGCCAGCAGCTTAAAAGGGGGGGCCACTGAAGCTTTCTTT
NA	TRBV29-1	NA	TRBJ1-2	CSAEGTENYGYTF	TGCAGCGCAGAGGGTACAGAAAACTATGGCTACACCTTC
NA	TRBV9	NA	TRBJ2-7	CASSVGVEQYF	TGTGCCAGCAGCGTCGGAGTGGAGCAGTACTTC
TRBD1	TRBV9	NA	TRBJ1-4	CASSVGDRYEKLFF	TGTGCCAGCAGCGTAGGGGACAGATATGAAAAACTGTTTTTT
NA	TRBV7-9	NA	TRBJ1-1	CASSLIRGRNTEAFF	TGTGCCAGCAGCTTAATTCGGGGGAGGAACACTGAAGCTTTCTTT
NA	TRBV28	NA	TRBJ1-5	CASSGWAVHISNQPQHF	TGTGCCAGCAGTGGTTGGGCAGTACATATTAGCAATCAGCCCCAGCATTTT
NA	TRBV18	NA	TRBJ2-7	CASFIEDSSYEQYF	TGTGCCAGCTTCATTGAGGACAGCTCCTACGAGCAGTACTTC
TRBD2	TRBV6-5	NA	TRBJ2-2	CASGGITGELFF	TGTGCCTCGGGGGGTATCACCGGGGAGCTGTTTTTT
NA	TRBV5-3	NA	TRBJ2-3	CARSLTGTDTQYF	TGTGCCAGAAGCTTGACGGGCACAGATACGCAGTATTTT
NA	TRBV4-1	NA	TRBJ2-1	CASSQEEGSSEQFF	TGCGCCAGCAGCCAAGAAGAGGGTAGCAGCGAGCAGTTCTTC
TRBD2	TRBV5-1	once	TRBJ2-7	CASRPLAGGPVNHEQYF	TGCGCCAGCAGGCCACTAGCGGGAGGGCCAGTTAACCACGAGCAGTACTTC
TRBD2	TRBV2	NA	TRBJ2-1	CASIKTSGSDEQFF	TGTGCCAGCATTAAAACTAGCGGGAGCGATGAGCAGTTCTTC